These 5 T cell receptor beta chains share one sample of origin, sequenced in a study of cytomegalovirus exposure and HLA in healthy donors. The primer mix had 60 Vbeta and 13 Jbeta primers. Profiled with immunoSEQ multiplex PCR; TCRdb holds only in-frame clones, not every one. The data show more than 110,000 clones, around 80% seen once. Sequences were obtained from PBMCs. These receptor sequences come from a man aged 40-50 years in good health and CMV-seropositive.

V usage is TRBV5-1 and J usage is TRBJ1-3; D call uncertain. CDR1 is SGHRS, CDR2 YFSETQ, per germline. This CDR3 is 14 amino acids long. In DNA form, the CDR3 reads TGCCCGCCTAGCACCACGGAGTGGAGAAACACCATATATTTT. Translated, it gives CPPSTTEWRNTIYF.

The chain uses TRBV7-2 and TRBJ2-7; D is unclear. The germline CDR1 and CDR2 sequences are SGHTA and FQGNSA. The CDR3 totals 13 residues. Trimming took off 1 base at V and 2 bases at J, with 6 bases between the two ends. In DNA, the CDR3 is TGTGCCAGCAGCTTAGAACAGCCCTACGAGCAGTACTTC. Its protein product is CASSLEQPYEQYF.

This clone was seen once. The chain employs TRBV29-1 and TRBJ2-3; maybe TRBD1 (6 bases). V was clipped by 5 bases and J by 5 bases, with 20 bases between them. The CDR3 is 15 residues long. Germline V lookup: CDR1 SQVTM, CDR2 ANQGSEA. The CDR3: CSVSKTGGGRDTQYF. In nucleotides, the CDR3 is TGCAGCGTTTCTAAGACAGGCGGCGGTAGAGATACGCAGTATTTT.

This rearrangement joins TRBV5-1 to TRBJ2-5; D possibly corresponds to TRBD1 (6 bases). V lost 3 bases, J lost 1 base, and 13 bases lay in between. The CDR3 is made up of 15 amino acids. Germline V gene sequence: CDR1 SGHRS, CDR2 YFSETQ. The CDR3 DNA sequence: TGCGCCAGCAGCTACATCAGGACAGCCCAAGAGACCCAGTACTTC. It codes for CASSYIRTAQETQYF.

The V gene is TRBV19, the J gene TRBJ1-1; D gene unclear. Germline V gene lookup returns CDR1 LNHDA and CDR2 SQIVND (reference sequence). Trimming took off 5 bases at V and 0 bases at J, with 10 bases between the two ends. The CDR3 is 14 amino acids. CDR3 loop: CASSYGNMNTEAFF. CDR3 bases: TGTGCCAGTAGTTATGGCAACATGAACACTGAAGCTTTCTTT.